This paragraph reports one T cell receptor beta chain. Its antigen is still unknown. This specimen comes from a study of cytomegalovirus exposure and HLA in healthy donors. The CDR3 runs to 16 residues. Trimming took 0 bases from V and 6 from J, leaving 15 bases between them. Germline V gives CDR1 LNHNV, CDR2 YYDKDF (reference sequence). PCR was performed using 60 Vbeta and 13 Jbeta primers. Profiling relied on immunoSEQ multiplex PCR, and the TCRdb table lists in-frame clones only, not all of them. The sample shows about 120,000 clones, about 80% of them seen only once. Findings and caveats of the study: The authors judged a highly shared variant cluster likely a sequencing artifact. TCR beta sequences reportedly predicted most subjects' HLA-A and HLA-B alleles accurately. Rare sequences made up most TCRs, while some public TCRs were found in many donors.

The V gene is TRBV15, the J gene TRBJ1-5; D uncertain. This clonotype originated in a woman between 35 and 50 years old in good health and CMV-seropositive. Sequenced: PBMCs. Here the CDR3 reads CATSRDQAGSGQPQHF. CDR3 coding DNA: TGTGCCACCAGCAGAGATCAAGCGGGTAGTGGTCAGCCCCAGCATTTT.